The 12 T cell receptor beta chains below were found in one sample sequenced in a study of radiotherapy plus CTLA-4 blockade in lung cancer. Generated by immunoSEQ multiplex PCR, the TCRdb table keeps only in-frame clones and is missing some. The sample lists around 100,000 clones, roughly four fifths occurring once. Material: peripheral blood, obtained from a patient treated with radiotherapy plus ipilimumab. These receptors were obtained from a human donor with non-small cell lung cancer that progressed on radiotherapy plus ipilimumab. Some clones in this sample may be carry-over from other donors' samples.

CDR3 sequence: CASSLVVTLNTEAFF. CDR3 nucleotide sequence: TGTGCCAGCAGCTTAGTAGTGACATTGAACACTGAAGCTTTCTTT. The V and J genes are TRBV11-2 and TRBJ1-1; no clear D gene. There are 15 residues in the CDR3. Germline CDR1 reads SGHAT; CDR2 reads FQNNGV. Between the trimmed V and J ends, which lost 1 base and 0 bases, there was a span of 9 bases.

The genes are TRBV28 and TRBJ1-4; no clear D gene. The V gene's germline CDR1 is MDHEN and CDR2 SYDVKM. The CDR3 consists of 15 residues. The germline V and J ends were trimmed by 5 bases and 0 bases, with 10 bases remaining between them. The CDR3 loop is CASSPPYATNEKLFF. CDR3 in DNA: TGTGCCAGCAGTCCCCCGTATGCAACTAATGAAAAACTGTTTTTT.

For this clone: One end of the junction does not line up with germline, which may come from a read error. The CDR3 DNA reads as TGTGTCACCAGCATTAGCAATAACTATGGCTACACCTTC. This sequence encodes CVTSISNNYGYTF. The chain employs TRBV15 and TRBJ1-2; D is ambiguous. The CDR3 covers 13 residues. The germline V gene encodes CDR1 LNHNV and CDR2 YYDKDF (reference sequence).

The genes are TRBV30 and TRBJ1-2; 7 bases agree with TRBD1. The ends lost 5 bases at V and 3 bases at J; junction bases unmatched: 6. The CDR3 length is 13 residues. CDR1 is GTSNPN and CDR2 is SVGIG in the germline V gene (reference sequence). The CDR3, as DNA: TGTGCCTGGGAATATCAGGGGGACTATGGCTACACCTTC. Amino acid sequence: CAWEYQGDYGYTF.

V usage is TRBV9 and J usage is TRBJ1-6, with D possibly TRBD1 on 6 matching bases. Germline V gives CDR1 SGDLS, CDR2 YYNGEE. V was trimmed by 3 bases and J by 9 bases, leaving 19 bases between them. This CDR3 comprises 16 residues. The CDR3 is CASSGPGTQISSPLHF. Written as DNA, the CDR3 is TGTGCCAGCAGCGGACCCGGGACACAAATCTCTTCACCCCTCCACTTT.

This clone was detected only once. J is TRBJ1-4 and V is TRBV15; no definite D call. Trimming shortened V by 6 bases and J by 5 bases, and 10 bases separated the two germline ends. CDR1 is LNHNV and CDR2 is YYDKDF in the germline V gene (reference sequence). The CDR3 loop spans 13 amino acids. CDR3 in DNA: TGTGCCACCAGTAGATCCGCAAATGAAAAACTGTTTTTT. Its protein is CATSRSANEKLFF.

This clone has only one observation. This rearrangement joins TRBV7-8 to TRBJ2-2; no clear D gene. V gave up 5 bases and J gave up 1 base, with 11 bases separating them. The CDR3 contains 15 residues. The germline gives CDR1 SGHVS, CDR2 FQNEAQ. CDR3 in DNA: TGTGCCAGCAGCCCCCCTCCCGGGAACACCGGGGAGCTGTTTTTT. It translates to CASSPPPGNTGELFF.

This clone was detected a few times. Germline is not matched at one junction end, which may reflect a read error. The chain employs TRBV5-1 and TRBJ2-7; possibly TRBD1 for D (5 bases). This CDR3 has 12 residues. In germline, CDR1 is SGHRS, CDR2 YFSETQ. CDR3 residues: CASTWGEDEQYF. The CDR3 coding sequence is TGTGCCAGCACCTGGGGCGAGGACGAGCAGTACTTC.

This clone was observed once. The chain carries TRBV18 and TRBJ2-2; the D is unclear. The V gene's germline CDR1 is KGHSH and CDR2 LQKENI. The CDR3 spans 12 residues. Trimming removed 3 bases at V and 7 bases at J, with 6 bases between. The CDR3 is CASSPEVGELFF. The CDR3, as DNA: TGTGCCAGCTCACCTGAAGTCGGGGAGCTGTTTTTT. Using reference TRBV18 and TRBJ2-2 for the parts outside the CDR3, the full variable domain is NAGVMQNPRHLVRRRGQEARLRCSPMKGHSHVYWYRQLPEEGLKFMVYLQKENIIDESGMPKERFSAEFPKEGPSILRIQQVVRGDSAAYFCASSPEVGELFFGEGSRLTVL.

The chain uses TRBV18 and TRBJ1-2; D is uncertain. The CDR3 loop spans 17 amino acids. Germline values: CDR1 KGHSH, CDR2 LQKENI. Trimming left V 3 bases short and J 3 bases short, with 20 bases between. CDR3 region: CASSPTSEVTDDYGYTF. DNA for the CDR3: TGTGCCAGCTCACCCACGTCCGAGGTGACGGACGACTATGGCTACACCTTC. Full variable domain (outside the CDR3, taken from reference TRBV18 and TRBJ1-2): NAGVMQNPRHLVRRRGQEARLRCSPMKGHSHVYWYRQLPEEGLKFMVYLQKENIIDESGMPKERFSAEFPKEGPSILRIQQVVRGDSAAYFCASSPTSEVTDDYGYTFGSGTRLTVV.

This clone was detected only once. The V gene is TRBV2, the J gene TRBJ2-3; 8 bases agree with TRBD2. Germline V gene data show CDR1 as SNHLY and CDR2 as FYNNEI. Trimming removed 8 bases from V and 3 bases from J; junction bases left unmatched: 10. CDR3 length equals 15 residues. CDR3 amino acids: CASGPGTRVTDTQYF. The CDR3 nucleotides are TGTGCCAGCGGGCCCGGGACTAGGGTTACAGATACGCAGTATTTT.

The CDR3 region is CASSLDGFQPQHF. The DNA for the CDR3 is TGTGCCAGCAGCTTGGACGGGTTTCAGCCCCAGCATTTT. The rearrangement links TRBV5-4 to TRBJ1-5; D is unclear. The CDR3 spans 13 residues. The germline V gene has CDR1 SGHNT and CDR2 YYREEE (reference sequence). V lost 0 bases and J lost 6, with 7 bases in between. The full variable domain, with the rest looked up from reference TRBV5-4 and TRBJ1-5, is ETGVTQSPTHLIKTRGQQVTLRCSSQSGHNTVSWYQQALGQGPQFIFQYYREEENGRGNFPPRFSGLQFPNYSSELNVNALELDDSALYLCASSLDGFQPQHFGDGTRLSIL.